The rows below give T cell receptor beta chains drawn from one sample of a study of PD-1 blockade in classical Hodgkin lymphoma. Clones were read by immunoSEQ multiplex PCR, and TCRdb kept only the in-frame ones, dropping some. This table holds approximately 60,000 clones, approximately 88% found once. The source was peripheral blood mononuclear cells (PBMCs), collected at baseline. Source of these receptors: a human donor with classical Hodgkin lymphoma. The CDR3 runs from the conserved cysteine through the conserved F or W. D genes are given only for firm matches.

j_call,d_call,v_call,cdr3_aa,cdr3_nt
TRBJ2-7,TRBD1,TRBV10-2,CASRGQGNNEQYF,TGCGCCAGCAGGGGACAGGGGAACAACGAGCAGTACTTC
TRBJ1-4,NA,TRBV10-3,CAISESSGADLEKLFF,TGTGCCATCAGTGAGTCTTCAGGGGCCGATTTGGAAAAACTGTTTTTT
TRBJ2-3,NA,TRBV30,CAWSVDRGSTDTQYF,TGTGCCTGGAGTGTAGACCGGGGGAGCACAGATACGCAGTATTTT
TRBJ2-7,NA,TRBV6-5,CASSSGQGLTYEQYF,TGTGCCAGCAGTTCGGGGCAGGGCCTGACCTACGAGCAGTACTTC
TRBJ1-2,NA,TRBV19,CASSGGILPGYGYTF,TGTGCCAGTAGTGGGGGGATCCTGCCGGGCTATGGCTACACCTTC
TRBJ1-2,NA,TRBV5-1,CASSTGWLNYGYTF,TGCGCCAGCAGCACCGGGTGGCTTAACTATGGCTACACCTTC
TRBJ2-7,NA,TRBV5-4,CASSLGGSSYEQYF,TGTGCCAGCAGCTTGGGGGGATCCTCCTACGAGCAGTATTTC
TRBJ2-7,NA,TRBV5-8,CASRPLDSSLVVYF,TGTGCCAGCAGACCCTTGGACAGTTCCCTCGTGGTGTACTTC
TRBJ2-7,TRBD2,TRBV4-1,CASSQEAVGLAGVEQYF,TGCGCCAGCAGCCAGGAGGCTGTCGGGCTAGCGGGGGTTGAGCAGTACTTC
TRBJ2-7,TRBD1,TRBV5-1,CASSFGTVWGEQYF,TGCGCCAGCAGCTTCGGGACAGTTTGGGGCGAGCAGTACTTC
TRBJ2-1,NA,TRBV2,CASTFPRAPGRKLFF,TGTGCCAGCACTTTCCCCCGGGCCCCCGGACGGAAGCTGTTCTTC
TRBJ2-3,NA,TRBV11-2,CASSPFSDTDTQYF,TGTGCCAGCAGCCCGTTCTCGGACACAGATACGCAGTATTTT
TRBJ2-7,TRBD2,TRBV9,CASSVEGGLAGHEQYF,TGTGCCAGCAGCGTAGAGGGCGGACTAGCAGGACACGAGCAGTACTTC